Below, 4 T cell receptor beta chains from the same sample are listed, as sequenced in a study of T cells in Graves' hyperthyroidism and ophthalmopathy. RNA transcripts gave rise to amplified TCR beta CDR3 regions. Carried out on the TCR CDR3, a first-round RT-PCR used the HTBI primer set. TCRdb itself ran the multiplex PCR reads through MiXCR, one entry per CDR3 protein. This sample has nearly 600,000 distinct CDR3 sequences, with approximately 15% found just once. The sample was blood. The receptors here all came from a woman under 30 with Graves' ophthalmopathy.

The V call is TRBV29-1, the J call TRBJ2-1; the D is unclear. V lost 1 base to trimming and J lost 9 bases, with 13 bases between them. CDR1 is SQVTM and CDR2 is ANQGSEA in the germline V gene. There are 13 residues in the CDR3. The CDR3 spells CSVEGTTRGEQFF. CDR3 nucleotide sequence: TGCAGCGTTGAAGGGACCACCAGAGGTGAGCAGTTCTTC.

This clonotype has ten or more counts. The chain carries TRBV12-5 and TRBJ2-1; weak D call: TRBD2 (5 bases). CDR3 length equals 13 residues. CDR1 LGHNT and CDR2 FRNRAP come from the germline V gene. Trimming pared 1 base from V and 4 bases from J, leaving 5 bases between. CDR3 region: CASGLGRYNEQFF. The CDR3 DNA sequence: TGTGCTAGTGGTTTGGGGAGGTACAATGAGCAGTTCTTC. The whole variable domain, filled in from reference TRBV12-5 and TRBJ2-1, reads DARVTQTPRHKVTEMGQEVTMRCQPILGHNTVFWYRQTMMQGLELLAYFRNRAPLDDSGMPKDRFSAEMPDATLATLKIQPSEPRDSAVYFCASGLGRYNEQFFGPGTRLTVL.

This chain links TRBV5-5 with TRBJ1-2; 7 nucleotides line up with TRBD1. After removal of 0 bases from V and 7 bases from J, the junction contained 6 bases not matched to a gene. The length of the CDR3 is 14 residues. Germline-derived CDR1 and CDR2 are SGHKS and YYEKEE (reference sequence). Written as DNA, the CDR3 is TGTGCCAGCAGCTTGGGGCAGGGGGGCCGTGGCTACACCTTC. It translates to CASSLGQGGRGYTF.

This clonotype was counted many times. The chain couples TRBV27 to TRBJ1-1, with D tentatively TRBD1 (5 bases). The germline V gene encodes CDR1 MNHEY and CDR2 SMNVEV (reference sequence). There are 14 residues in the CDR3. The V end lost 6 bases, the J end lost 6 bases, and 17 bases lay between the germline ends. The CDR3 loop is CASSYRTGRAEAFF. Here the CDR3 DNA reads TGTGCCAGCAGCTACAGAACAGGTCGGGCTGAAGCTTTCTTT.